These T cell receptor beta chains were read from a single sample in a study of blood T cells in healthy people across ages. TCRdb reanalysed the 5' RACE reads using MiXCR and keeps one entry per CDR3 protein. This sample has 550,000 to 700,000 distinct CDR3 sequences; 25% to 30% occur once, and the top ten carry around 20%. The sample was blood. The receptor set was obtained from a woman aged 65 to 85 in good health. Each CDR3 is given with its conserved first and last residue.

TRBV3-1,TRBJ1-2,CASSQPKAGGGRFYGYTF
TRBV6-1,TRBJ2-2,CASSDLRRVNTGELFF
TRBV7-9,TRBJ2-1,CASSLSSGGANEQFF
TRBV9,TRBJ2-3,CASSPRGGTAADTQYF
TRBV3-1,TRBJ2-5,CASSLGLGTLAETQYF
TRBV20-1,TRBJ1-1,CSATEQGVLAFF
TRBV5-1,TRBJ2-5,CASSFVAGSTETQYF
TRBV20-1,TRBJ1-2,CSARDGTGGIGYGYTF
TRBV29-1,TRBJ2-7,CSAVAGQRRSYEQYF
TRBV10-3,TRBJ2-4,CAISDPGTTKNIQYF
TRBV6-5,TRBJ1-1,CASTRDREAFF
TRBV6-2/TRBV6-3,TRBJ2-3,CASRGSGAPVNTQYF
TRBV20-1,TRBJ1-3,CSADALAGPGNTIYF
TRBV5-1,TRBJ2-7,CASSLSPGTEIYEQYF
TRBV18,TRBJ2-5,CASSPSSSEETQYF
TRBV18,TRBJ1-1,CASSAPNRPHRGSTEAFF
TRBV6-6,TRBJ1-1,CASSYSGKNTEAFF
TRBV29-1,TRBJ2-7,CSVSSSYEQYF
TRBV6-6,TRBJ1-1,CASTLRTRATEAFF
TRBV6-2/TRBV6-3,TRBJ1-4,CASSGPAATNEKLFF
TRBV7-9,TRBJ2-3,CASSLPQTQYF